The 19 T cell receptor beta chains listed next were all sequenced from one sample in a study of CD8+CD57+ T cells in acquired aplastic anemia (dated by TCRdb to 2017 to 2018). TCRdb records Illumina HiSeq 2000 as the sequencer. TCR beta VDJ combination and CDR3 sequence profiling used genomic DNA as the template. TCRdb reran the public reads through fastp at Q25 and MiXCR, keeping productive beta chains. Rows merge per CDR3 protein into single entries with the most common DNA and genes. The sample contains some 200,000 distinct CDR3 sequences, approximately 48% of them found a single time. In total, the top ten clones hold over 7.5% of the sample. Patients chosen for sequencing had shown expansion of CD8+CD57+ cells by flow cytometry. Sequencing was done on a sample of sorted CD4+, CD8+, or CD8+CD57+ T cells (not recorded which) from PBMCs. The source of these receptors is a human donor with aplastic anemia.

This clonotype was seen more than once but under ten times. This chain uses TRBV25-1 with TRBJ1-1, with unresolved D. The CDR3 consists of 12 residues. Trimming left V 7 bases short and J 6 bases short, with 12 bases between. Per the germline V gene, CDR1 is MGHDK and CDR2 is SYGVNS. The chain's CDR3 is CASTTERAEAFF. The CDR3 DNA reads TGTGCCAGCACCACTGAAAGGGCTGAAGCTTTCTTT.

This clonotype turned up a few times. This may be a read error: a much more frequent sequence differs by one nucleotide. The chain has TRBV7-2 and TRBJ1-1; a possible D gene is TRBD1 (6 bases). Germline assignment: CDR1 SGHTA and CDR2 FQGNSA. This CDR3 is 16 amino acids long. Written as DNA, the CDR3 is TGTGCCAGCAGCTTAGCCGGGGGGCGCTTAGACACTGGAGCTTTCTTT. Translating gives CASSLAGGRLDTGAFF.

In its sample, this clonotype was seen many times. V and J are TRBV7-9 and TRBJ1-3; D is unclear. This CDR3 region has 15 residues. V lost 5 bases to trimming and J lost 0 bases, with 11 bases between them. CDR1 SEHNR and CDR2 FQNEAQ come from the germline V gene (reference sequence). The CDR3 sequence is CASSLHSNSGNTIYF. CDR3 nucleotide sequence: TGTGCCAGCAGCCTACACAGCAACTCTGGAAACACCATATATTTT.

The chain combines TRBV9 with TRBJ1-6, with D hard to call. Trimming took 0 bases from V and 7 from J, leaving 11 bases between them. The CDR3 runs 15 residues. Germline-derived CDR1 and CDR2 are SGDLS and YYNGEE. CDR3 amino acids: CASSVGGGPNSPLHF. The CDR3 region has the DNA TGTGCCAGCAGCGTAGGGGGAGGACCCAATTCACCCCTCCACTTT.

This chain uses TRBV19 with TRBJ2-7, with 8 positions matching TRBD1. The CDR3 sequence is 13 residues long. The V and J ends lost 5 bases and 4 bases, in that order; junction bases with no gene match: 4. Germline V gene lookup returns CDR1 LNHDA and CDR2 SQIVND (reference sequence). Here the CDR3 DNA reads TGTGCCAGTAGTGCGGGACAGGAATACGAGCAGTACTTC. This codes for CASSAGQEYEQYF.

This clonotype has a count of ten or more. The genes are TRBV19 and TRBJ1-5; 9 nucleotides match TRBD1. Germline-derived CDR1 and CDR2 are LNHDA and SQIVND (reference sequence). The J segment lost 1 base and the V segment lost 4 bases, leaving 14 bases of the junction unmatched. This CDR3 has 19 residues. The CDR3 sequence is CASSTDSRTGAVSNQPQHF. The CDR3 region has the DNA TGTGCCAGTAGTACCGACTCTCGGACAGGGGCTGTAAGCAATCAGCCCCAGCATTTT.

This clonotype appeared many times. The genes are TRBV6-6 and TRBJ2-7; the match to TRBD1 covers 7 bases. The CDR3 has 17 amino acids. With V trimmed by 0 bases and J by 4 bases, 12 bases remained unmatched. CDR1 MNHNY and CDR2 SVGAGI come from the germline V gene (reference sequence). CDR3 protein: CASSYSTRAQGFYEQYF. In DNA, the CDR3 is TGTGCCAGCAGTTACTCAACGAGGGCACAGGGGTTTTACGAGCAGTACTTC.

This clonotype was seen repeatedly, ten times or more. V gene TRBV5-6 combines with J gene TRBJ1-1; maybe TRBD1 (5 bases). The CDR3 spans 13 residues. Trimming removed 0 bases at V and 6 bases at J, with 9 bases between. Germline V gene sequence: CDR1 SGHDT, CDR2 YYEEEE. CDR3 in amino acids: CASSLVGEPEAFF. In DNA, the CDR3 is TGTGCCAGCAGCTTGGTGGGGGAACCTGAAGCTTTCTTT.

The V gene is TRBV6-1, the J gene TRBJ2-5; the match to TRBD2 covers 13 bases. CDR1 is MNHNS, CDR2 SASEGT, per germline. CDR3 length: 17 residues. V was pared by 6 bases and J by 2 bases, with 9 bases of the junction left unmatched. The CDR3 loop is CASSHRTSGSSQETQYF. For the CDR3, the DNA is TGTGCCAGCAGCCACCGGACTAGCGGGAGCTCGCAAGAGACCCAGTACTTC.

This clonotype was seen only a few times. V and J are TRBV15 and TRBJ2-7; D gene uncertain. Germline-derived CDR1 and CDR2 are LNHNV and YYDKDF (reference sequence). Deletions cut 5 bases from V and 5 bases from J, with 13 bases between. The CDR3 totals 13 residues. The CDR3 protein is CATSVVTVDEQYF. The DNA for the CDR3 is TGTGCCACCAGCGTAGTAACAGTCGACGAGCAGTACTTC.

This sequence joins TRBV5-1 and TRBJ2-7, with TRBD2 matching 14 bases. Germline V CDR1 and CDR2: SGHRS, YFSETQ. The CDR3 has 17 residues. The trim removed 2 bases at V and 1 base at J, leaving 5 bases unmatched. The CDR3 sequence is CASSFRTSGRFSYEQYF. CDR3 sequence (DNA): TGCGCCAGCAGCTTCCGGACTAGCGGGAGGTTTTCCTACGAGCAGTACTTC.

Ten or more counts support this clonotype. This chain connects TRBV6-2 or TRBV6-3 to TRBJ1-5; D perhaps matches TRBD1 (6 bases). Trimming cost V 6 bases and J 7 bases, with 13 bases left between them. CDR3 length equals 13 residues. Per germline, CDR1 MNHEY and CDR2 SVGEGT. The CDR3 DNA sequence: TGTGCCAGCAGCTTCAGGGGAGAGCAGCCCCAGCATTTT. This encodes CASSFRGEQPQHF.

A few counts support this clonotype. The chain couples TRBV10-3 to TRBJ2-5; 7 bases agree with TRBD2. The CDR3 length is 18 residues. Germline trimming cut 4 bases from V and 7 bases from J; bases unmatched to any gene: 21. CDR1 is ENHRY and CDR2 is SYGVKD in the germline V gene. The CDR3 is CAISAVGFGGGPAGTQYF. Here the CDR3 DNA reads TGTGCCATCAGTGCGGTAGGGTTCGGGGGAGGGCCCGCAGGGACCCAGTACTTC.

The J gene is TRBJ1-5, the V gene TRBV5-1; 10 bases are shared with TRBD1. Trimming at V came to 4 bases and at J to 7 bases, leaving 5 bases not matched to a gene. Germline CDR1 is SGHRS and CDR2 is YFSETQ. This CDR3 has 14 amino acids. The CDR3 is CASSPGQGDQPQHF. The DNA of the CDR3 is TGCGCCAGCAGCCCTGGACAGGGGGACCAGCCCCAGCATTTT.

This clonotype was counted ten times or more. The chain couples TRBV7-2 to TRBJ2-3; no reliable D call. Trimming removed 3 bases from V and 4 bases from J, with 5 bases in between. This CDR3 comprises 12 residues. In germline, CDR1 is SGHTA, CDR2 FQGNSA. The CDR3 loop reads CASSFPPDTQYF. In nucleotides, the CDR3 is TGTGCCAGCAGCTTTCCCCCAGATACGCAGTATTTT.

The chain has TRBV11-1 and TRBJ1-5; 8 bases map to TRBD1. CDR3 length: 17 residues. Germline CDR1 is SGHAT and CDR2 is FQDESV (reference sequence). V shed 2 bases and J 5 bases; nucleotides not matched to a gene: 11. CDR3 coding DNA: TGTGCCAGCAGCTTATTTGGGATGGGACAGGCGCATCAGCCCCAGCATTTT. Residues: CASSLFGMGQAHQPQHF.

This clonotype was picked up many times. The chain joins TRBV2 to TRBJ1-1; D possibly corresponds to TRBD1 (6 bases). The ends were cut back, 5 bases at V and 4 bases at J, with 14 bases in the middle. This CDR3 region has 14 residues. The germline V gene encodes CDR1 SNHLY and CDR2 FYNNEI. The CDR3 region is CASSPNRAGTEAFF. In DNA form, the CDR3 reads TGTGCCAGCAGTCCTAACAGGGCGGGCACTGAAGCTTTCTTT.

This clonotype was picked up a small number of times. CDR3 loop: CATTAGGGEAQYF. The CDR3 DNA sequence: TGTGCGACGACCGCGGGCGGGGGGGAGGCCCAGTACTTC. The chain links TRBV10-3 to TRBJ2-5; 9 nucleotides align to TRBD2. Germline CDR1 ENHRY, CDR2 SYGVKD. The CDR3 consists of 13 residues.

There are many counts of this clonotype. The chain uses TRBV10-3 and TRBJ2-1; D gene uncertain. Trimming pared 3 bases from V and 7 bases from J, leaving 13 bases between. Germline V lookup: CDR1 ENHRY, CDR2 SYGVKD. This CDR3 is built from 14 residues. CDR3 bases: TGTGCCATCAGTGATTTGGTCCTCCGGAATGAGCAGTTCTTC. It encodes CAISDLVLRNEQFF.